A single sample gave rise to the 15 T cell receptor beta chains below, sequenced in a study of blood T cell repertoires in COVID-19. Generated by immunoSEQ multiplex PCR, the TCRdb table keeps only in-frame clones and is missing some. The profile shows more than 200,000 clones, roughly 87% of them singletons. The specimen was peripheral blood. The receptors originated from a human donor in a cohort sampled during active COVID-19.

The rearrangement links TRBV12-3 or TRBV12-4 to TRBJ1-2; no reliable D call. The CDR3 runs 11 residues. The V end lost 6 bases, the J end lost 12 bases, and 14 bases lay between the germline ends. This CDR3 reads CASSINSKNTF. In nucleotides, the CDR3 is TGTGCCAGCAGCATAAATTCTAAGAACACCTTC.

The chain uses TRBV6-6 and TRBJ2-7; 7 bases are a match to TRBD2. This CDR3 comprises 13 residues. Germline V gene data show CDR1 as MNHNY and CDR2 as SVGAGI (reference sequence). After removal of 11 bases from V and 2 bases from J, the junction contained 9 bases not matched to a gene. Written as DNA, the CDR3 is TGTGCCGGCCGGGGAAGCGGGACCTACGAGCAGTACTTC. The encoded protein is CAGRGSGTYEQYF.

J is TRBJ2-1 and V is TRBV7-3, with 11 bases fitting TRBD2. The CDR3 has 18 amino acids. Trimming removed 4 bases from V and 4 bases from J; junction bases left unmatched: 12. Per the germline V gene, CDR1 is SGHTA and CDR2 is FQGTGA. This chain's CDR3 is CASSSQGPGLADYNEQFF. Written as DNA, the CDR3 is TGTGCCAGCAGCTCACAGGGCCCGGGACTAGCGGATTACAATGAGCAGTTCTTC.

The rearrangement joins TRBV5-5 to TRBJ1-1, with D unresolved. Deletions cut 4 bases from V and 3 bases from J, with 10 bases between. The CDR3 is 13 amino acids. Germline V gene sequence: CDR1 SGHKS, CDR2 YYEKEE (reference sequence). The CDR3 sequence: CASSHQKHTEAFF. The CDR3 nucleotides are TGTGCCAGCAGCCATCAGAAACACACTGAAGCTTTCTTT. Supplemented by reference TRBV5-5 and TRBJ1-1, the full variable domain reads DAGVTQSPTHLIKTRGQQVTLRCSPISGHKSVSWYQQVLGQGPQFIFQYYEKEERGRGNFPDRFSARQFPNYSSELNVNALLLGDSALYLCASSHQKHTEAFFGQGTRLTVV.

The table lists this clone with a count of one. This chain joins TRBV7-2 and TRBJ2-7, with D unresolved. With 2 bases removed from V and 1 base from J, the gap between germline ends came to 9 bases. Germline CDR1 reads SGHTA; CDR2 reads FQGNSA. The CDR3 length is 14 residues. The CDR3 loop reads CASSLLVSSYEQYF. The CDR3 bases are TGTGCCAGCAGCTTATTGGTCAGTTCCTACGAGCAGTACTTC.

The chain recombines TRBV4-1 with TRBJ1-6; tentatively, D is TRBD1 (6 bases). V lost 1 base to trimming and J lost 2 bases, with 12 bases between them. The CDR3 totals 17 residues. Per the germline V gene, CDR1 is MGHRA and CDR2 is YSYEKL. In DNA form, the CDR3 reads TGCGCCAGCAGCCAAGTTGGGACAATCGCCTATAATTCACCCCTCCACTTT. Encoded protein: CASSQVGTIAYNSPLHF.

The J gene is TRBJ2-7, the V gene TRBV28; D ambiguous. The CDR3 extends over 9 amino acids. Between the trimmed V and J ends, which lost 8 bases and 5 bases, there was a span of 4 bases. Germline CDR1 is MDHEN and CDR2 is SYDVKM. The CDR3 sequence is CASGHEQYF. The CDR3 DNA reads TGTGCCAGCGGCCACGAGCAGTACTTC.

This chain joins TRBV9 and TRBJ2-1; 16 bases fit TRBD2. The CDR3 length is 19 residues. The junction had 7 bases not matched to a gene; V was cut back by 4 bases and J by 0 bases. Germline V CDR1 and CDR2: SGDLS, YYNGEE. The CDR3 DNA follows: TGTGCCAGCAGCCCTCAGGGACTAGCGGGGGGGTACTCCTACAATGAGCAGTTCTTC. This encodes CASSPQGLAGGYSYNEQFF.

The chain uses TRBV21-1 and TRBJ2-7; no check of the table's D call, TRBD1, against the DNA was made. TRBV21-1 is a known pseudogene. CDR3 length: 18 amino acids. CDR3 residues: CASSKDRWQGDYSYEQYF. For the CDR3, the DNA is TGTGCCAGCAGCAAAGATCGTTGGCAGGGGGATTACTCCTACGAGCAGTACTTC.

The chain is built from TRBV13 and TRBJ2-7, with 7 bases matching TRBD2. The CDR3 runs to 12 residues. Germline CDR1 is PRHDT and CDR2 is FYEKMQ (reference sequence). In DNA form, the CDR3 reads TGTGCGAGCGGGGAGGGGACGAACGAGCAGTACTTC. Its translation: CASGEGTNEQYF.

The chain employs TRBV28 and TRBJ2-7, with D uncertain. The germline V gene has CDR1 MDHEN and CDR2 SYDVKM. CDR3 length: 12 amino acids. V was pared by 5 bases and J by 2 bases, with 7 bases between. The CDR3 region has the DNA TGTGCCAGCAGTGGAGACCCCTACGAGCAGTACTTC. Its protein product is CASSGDPYEQYF. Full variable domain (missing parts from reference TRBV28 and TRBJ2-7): DVKVTQSSRYLVKRTGEKVFLECVQDMDHENMFWYRQDPGLGLRLIYFSYDVKMKEKGDIPEGYSVSREKKERFSLILESASTNQTSMYLCASSGDPYEQYFGPGTRLTVT.

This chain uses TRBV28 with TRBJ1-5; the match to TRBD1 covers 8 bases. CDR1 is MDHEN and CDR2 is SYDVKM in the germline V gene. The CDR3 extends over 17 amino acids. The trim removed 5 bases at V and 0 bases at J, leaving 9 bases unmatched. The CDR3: CASSLGDRLYSNQPQHF. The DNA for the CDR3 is TGTGCCAGCAGTCTGGGGGACAGGCTGTATAGCAATCAGCCCCAGCATTTT.

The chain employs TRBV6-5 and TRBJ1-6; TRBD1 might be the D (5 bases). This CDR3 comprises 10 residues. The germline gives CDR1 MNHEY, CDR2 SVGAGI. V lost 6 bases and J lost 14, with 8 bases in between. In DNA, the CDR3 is TGTGCCAGCAGAACGGGGGCCCTCCACTTT. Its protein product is CASRTGALHF.

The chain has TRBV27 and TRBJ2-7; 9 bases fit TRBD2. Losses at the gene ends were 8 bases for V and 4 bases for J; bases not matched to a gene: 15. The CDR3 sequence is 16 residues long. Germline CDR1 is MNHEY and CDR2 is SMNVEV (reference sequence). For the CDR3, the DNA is TGTGCCAGCGGATTCTCTAGCGGGGACCCATATTACGAGCAGTACTTC. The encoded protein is CASGFSSGDPYYEQYF.

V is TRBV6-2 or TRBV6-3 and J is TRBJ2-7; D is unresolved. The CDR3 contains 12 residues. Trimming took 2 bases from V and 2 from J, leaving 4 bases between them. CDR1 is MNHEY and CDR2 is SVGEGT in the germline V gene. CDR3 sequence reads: CASSYLPYEQYF. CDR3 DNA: TGTGCCAGCAGTTACCTCCCCTACGAGCAGTACTTC.